A selection of T cell receptor beta chains follows, all from one sample in a study of cytomegalovirus exposure and HLA in healthy donors. Clones were read by immunoSEQ multiplex PCR, and TCRdb kept only the in-frame ones, dropping some. The table includes approximately 52,000 clones, about 67% detected once. Sample: PBMCs. The receptors stem from a man in his forties or fifties in good health and CMV-seropositive. Each CDR3 is given with its conserved first and last residue. Fields, in order: J gene, D gene, clone size, V gene, CDR3 protein, CDR3 DNA. D genes are given only for firm matches. Expanded clones get a size class; other rows say once, few or many, or leave the size out.

j_gene: TRBJ1-2; d_gene: NA; abundance: NA; v_gene: TRBV7-9; CDR3aa: CASSLGGGGYTF; CDR3nt: TGTGCCAGCAGCTTGGGGGGAGGTGGCTACACCTTC
j_gene: TRBJ2-7; d_gene: NA; abundance: NA; v_gene: TRBV25-1; CDR3aa: CASSEPGLGLYEQYF; CDR3nt: TGTGCCAGCAGTGAGCCGGGTCTGGGTTTATACGAGCAGTACTTC
j_gene: TRBJ1-4; d_gene: TRBD1; abundance: NA; v_gene: TRBV2; CDR3aa: CASTGQGGREKLFF; CDR3nt: TGTGCCAGCACAGGACAGGGTGGGAGGGAAAAACTGTTTTTT
j_gene: TRBJ1-2; d_gene: TRBD1; abundance: NA; v_gene: TRBV30; CDR3aa: CAWSPGGAGGYTF; CDR3nt: TGTGCCTGGAGCCCAGGGGGCGCGGGTGGCTACACCTTC
j_gene: TRBJ2-7; d_gene: NA; abundance: NA; v_gene: TRBV6-4; CDR3aa: CASSDFLAASSYEQYF; CDR3nt: TGTGCCAGCAGTGACTTTTTAGCGGCCAGCTCCTACGAGCAGTACTTC
j_gene: TRBJ1-1; d_gene: TRBD1; abundance: NA; v_gene: TRBV18; CDR3aa: CASSPPSKGADTEAFF; CDR3nt: TGTGCCAGCTCACCACCGTCCAAGGGGGCGGACACTGAAGCTTTCTTT
j_gene: TRBJ1-5; d_gene: TRBD1; abundance: NA; v_gene: TRBV7-2; CDR3aa: CASSFGQGNQPQHF; CDR3nt: TGTGCCAGCAGCTTCGGACAGGGCAATCAGCCCCAGCATTTT
j_gene: TRBJ1-1; d_gene: NA; abundance: NA; v_gene: TRBV28; CDR3aa: CASSSPQNTEAFF; CDR3nt: TGTGCCAGCAGCTCCCCACAGAACACTGAAGCTTTCTTT
j_gene: TRBJ2-3; d_gene: NA; abundance: NA; v_gene: TRBV15; CDR3aa: CATSREISPGGTDTQYF; CDR3nt: TGTGCCACCAGCAGAGAAATCTCTCCCGGAGGCACAGATACGCAGTATTTT
j_gene: TRBJ1-4; d_gene: NA; abundance: few; v_gene: TRBV19; CDR3aa: CASSILEGREKLFF; CDR3nt: TGTGCCAGTAGTATCTTGGAGGGCAGGGAAAAACTGTTTTTT
j_gene: TRBJ2-3; d_gene: TRBD2; abundance: once; v_gene: TRBV5-1; CDR3aa: CASSTTGGRGADTQYF; CDR3nt: TGCGCCAGCAGCACGACCGGGGGGCGGGGGGCCGATACGCAGTATTTT
j_gene: TRBJ2-7; d_gene: TRBD2; abundance: NA; v_gene: TRBV11-2; CDR3aa: CASSFPTSGIYEQYF; CDR3nt: TGTGCCAGCAGCTTCCCGACTAGCGGTATATACGAGCAGTACTTC
j_gene: TRBJ1-5; d_gene: NA; abundance: NA; v_gene: TRBV5-5; CDR3aa: CASSLAGGRGGQPQHF; CDR3nt: TGTGCCAGCAGCTTGGCTGGCGGTCGCGGGGGTCAGCCCCAGCATTTT
j_gene: TRBJ1-1; d_gene: TRBD1; abundance: NA; v_gene: TRBV19; CDR3aa: CASSIGRTGSAEAFF; CDR3nt: TGTGCCAGTAGTATAGGGCGGACAGGGTCAGCTGAAGCTTTCTTT
j_gene: TRBJ2-2; d_gene: TRBD1; abundance: NA; v_gene: TRBV5-1; CDR3aa: CASSLEGQGANTGELFF; CDR3nt: TGCGCCAGCAGCTTGGAGGGACAGGGGGCCAACACCGGGGAGCTGTTTTTT
j_gene: TRBJ1-2; d_gene: NA; abundance: NA; v_gene: TRBV7-8; CDR3aa: CASSPRQGGSYTF; CDR3nt: TGTGCCAGCAGCCCCCGGCAAGGGGGATCCTACACCTTC
j_gene: TRBJ2-7; d_gene: TRBD1; abundance: NA; v_gene: TRBV27; CDR3aa: CASSLGDSSYEQYF; CDR3nt: TGTGCCAGCAGTTTAGGGGACAGCTCCTACGAGCAGTACTTC
j_gene: TRBJ1-2; d_gene: NA; abundance: NA; v_gene: TRBV2; CDR3aa: CASREGDTTNYGYTF; CDR3nt: TGTGCCAGCAGAGAAGGGGACACCACTAACTATGGCTACACCTTC
j_gene: TRBJ1-4; d_gene: TRBD1; abundance: few; v_gene: TRBV15; CDR3aa: CAASGGRDEKLFF; CDR3nt: TGTGCCGCCTCAGGGGGCCGGGACGAAAAACTGTTTTTT
j_gene: TRBJ2-3; d_gene: NA; abundance: few; v_gene: TRBV27; CDR3aa: CASTRGDTQYF; CDR3nt: TGTGCCAGCACTAGGGGAGATACGCAGTATTTT
j_gene: TRBJ1-1; d_gene: NA; abundance: few; v_gene: TRBV6-1; CDR3aa: CASSDGDTEAFF; CDR3nt: TGTGCCAGCAGTGACGGGGACACTGAAGCTTTCTTT
j_gene: TRBJ1-1; d_gene: TRBD1; abundance: NA; v_gene: TRBV6-5; CDR3aa: CASSQTGGVNTEAFF; CDR3nt: TGTGCCAGCAGCCAGACAGGGGGAGTGAACACTGAAGCTTTCTTT
j_gene: TRBJ1-1; d_gene: NA; abundance: NA; v_gene: TRBV7-9; CDR3aa: CASIGWKGGPEAFF; CDR3nt: TGTGCCAGCATCGGTTGGAAAGGGGGACCTGAAGCTTTCTTT
j_gene: TRBJ1-2; d_gene: NA; abundance: NA; v_gene: TRBV30; CDR3aa: CAWRLRGGYTF; CDR3nt: TGTGCCTGGAGACTTAGGGGAGGCTACACCTTC
j_gene: TRBJ1-1; d_gene: TRBD1; abundance: NA; v_gene: TRBV5-1; CDR3aa: CASSPDRGDTEAFF; CDR3nt: TGCGCCAGCAGCCCGGACAGGGGGGACACTGAAGCTTTCTTT
j_gene: TRBJ2-4; d_gene: NA; abundance: NA; v_gene: TRBV4-3; CDR3aa: CASSHISGAKNIQYF; CDR3nt: TGCGCCAGCAGCCACATCTCCGGAGCCAAAAACATTCAGTACTTC
j_gene: TRBJ1-1; d_gene: NA; abundance: NA; v_gene: TRBV6-5; CDR3aa: CASTNLNTEAFF; CDR3nt: TGTGCCAGCACCAATCTGAACACTGAAGCTTTCTTT
j_gene: TRBJ2-3; d_gene: TRBD2; abundance: NA; v_gene: TRBV7-3; CDR3aa: CASSLTITSGGADTQYF; CDR3nt: TGTGCCAGCAGCTTAACGATCACTAGCGGGGGGGCGGATACGCAGTATTTT
j_gene: TRBJ2-3; d_gene: TRBD2; abundance: NA; v_gene: TRBV9; CDR3aa: CASSVFGGEVDTQYF; CDR3nt: TGTGCCAGCAGCGTATTCGGGGGGGAGGTAGATACGCAGTATTTT
j_gene: TRBJ1-2; d_gene: NA; abundance: NA; v_gene: TRBV19; CDR3aa: CASSIGGGLTSGYTF; CDR3nt: TGTGCCAGTAGTATAGGAGGGGGATTGACTTCTGGCTACACCTTC
j_gene: TRBJ1-2; d_gene: NA; abundance: NA; v_gene: TRBV6-5; CDR3aa: CASHKGGGYGYTF; CDR3nt: TGTGCCAGCCATAAGGGAGGCGGCTATGGCTACACCTTC
j_gene: TRBJ2-2; d_gene: NA; abundance: once; v_gene: TRBV29-1; CDR3aa: CSVDSVATGELFF; CDR3nt: TGCAGCGTTGATTCGGTAGCGACCGGGGAGCTGTTTTTT
j_gene: TRBJ2-3; d_gene: TRBD2; abundance: NA; v_gene: TRBV2; CDR3aa: CASSWETGGSTDTQYF; CDR3nt: TGTGCCAGCAGTTGGGAGACGGGGGGGAGCACAGATACGCAGTATTTT
j_gene: TRBJ1-1; d_gene: NA; abundance: once; v_gene: TRBV7-3; CDR3aa: CASSLGQSTEAFF; CDR3nt: TGTGCCAGCAGCCTCGGACAGTCCACTGAAGCTTTCTTT
j_gene: TRBJ1-5; d_gene: NA; abundance: NA; v_gene: TRBV19; CDR3aa: CASSGSLQGINQPQHF; CDR3nt: TGTGCCAGTAGTGGGTCGTTACAGGGAATCAATCAGCCCCAGCATTTT
j_gene: TRBJ2-7; d_gene: TRBD1; abundance: NA; v_gene: TRBV2; CDR3aa: CASSRQGVTDEQYF; CDR3nt: TGTGCCAGCAGTAGACAGGGCGTAACCGACGAGCAGTACTTC
j_gene: TRBJ1-1; d_gene: NA; abundance: few; v_gene: TRBV6-1; CDR3aa: CASSEAGRRAAFF; CDR3nt: TGTGCCAGCAGTGAAGCGGGCAGGAGGGCAGCTTTCTTT
j_gene: TRBJ2-3; d_gene: NA; abundance: NA; v_gene: TRBV18; CDR3aa: CASSPTAAVSTDTQYF; CDR3nt: TGTGCCAGCTCACCTACGGCAGCGGTCAGCACAGATACGCAGTATTTT
j_gene: TRBJ2-1; d_gene: NA; abundance: NA; v_gene: TRBV30; CDR3aa: CAWSATANLYNEQFF; CDR3nt: TGTGCCTGGAGTGCGACAGCCAACCTTTACAATGAGCAGTTCTTC
j_gene: TRBJ1-2; d_gene: NA; abundance: NA; v_gene: TRBV10-2; CDR3aa: CASSDRDGYTF; CDR3nt: TGCGCCAGCAGTGACAGGGATGGCTACACCTTC
j_gene: TRBJ2-1; d_gene: NA; abundance: NA; v_gene: TRBV27; CDR3aa: CASAQGSNNEQFF; CDR3nt: TGTGCCAGCGCCCAGGGGAGCAACAATGAGCAGTTCTTC
j_gene: TRBJ2-7; d_gene: NA; abundance: few; v_gene: TRBV6-5; CDR3aa: CASSSTYEQYF; CDR3nt: TGTGCCAGCAGTTCAACCTACGAGCAGTACTTC
j_gene: TRBJ1-5; d_gene: TRBD1; abundance: NA; v_gene: TRBV10-2; CDR3aa: CASSEPGTGSNQPQHF; CDR3nt: TGCGCCAGCAGTGAACCCGGGACAGGTAGCAATCAGCCCCAGCATTTT
j_gene: TRBJ1-1; d_gene: NA; abundance: NA; v_gene: TRBV7-9; CDR3aa: CASSRQGNTEAFF; CDR3nt: TGTGCCAGCAGTCGCCAGGGTAACACTGAAGCTTTCTTT
j_gene: TRBJ2-7; d_gene: TRBD1; abundance: many; v_gene: TRBV6-1; CDR3aa: CASLGQDYEQYF; CDR3nt: TGTGCCAGCCTTGGACAGGACTACGAGCAGTACTTC
j_gene: TRBJ2-4; d_gene: TRBD2; abundance: NA; v_gene: TRBV6-6; CDR3aa: CASSYTRGERNIQYF; CDR3nt: TGTGCCAGCAGTTACACCCGGGGGGAAAGAAACATTCAGTACTTC
j_gene: TRBJ1-5; d_gene: NA; abundance: NA; v_gene: TRBV7-2; CDR3aa: CASSPSGRNGQPQHF; CDR3nt: TGTGCCAGCAGCCCTTCCGGCAGAAACGGGCAGCCCCAGCATTTT
j_gene: TRBJ1-2; d_gene: TRBD1; abundance: NA; v_gene: TRBV29-1; CDR3aa: CSVQAGGSYGYTF; CDR3nt: TGCAGCGTCCAAGCAGGGGGTTCCTATGGCTACACCTTC
j_gene: TRBJ1-1; d_gene: TRBD1; abundance: NA; v_gene: TRBV10-1; CDR3aa: CASSRTGDTEAFF; CDR3nt: TGCGCCAGCTCCCGGACAGGGGATACTGAAGCTTTCTTT
j_gene: TRBJ1-1; d_gene: NA; abundance: NA; v_gene: TRBV5-1; CDR3aa: CASSLTVNQMNTEAFF; CDR3nt: TGCGCCAGCAGCTTGACAGTAAACCAAATGAACACTGAAGCTTTCTTT
j_gene: TRBJ1-4; d_gene: TRBD1; abundance: NA; v_gene: TRBV6-5; CDR3aa: CASSTDRGSEKLFF; CDR3nt: TGTGCCAGCAGTACAGACAGGGGCTCGGAAAAACTGTTTTTT
j_gene: TRBJ2-7; d_gene: TRBD1; abundance: NA; v_gene: TRBV30; CDR3aa: CAWSWGQGAYEQYF; CDR3nt: TGTGCCTGGAGTTGGGGACAGGGAGCCTACGAGCAGTACTTC
j_gene: TRBJ2-7; d_gene: NA; abundance: NA; v_gene: TRBV5-5; CDR3aa: CASWGWTGGGEQYF; CDR3nt: TGTGCCAGCTGGGGATGGACAGGCGGAGGGGAGCAGTACTTC
j_gene: TRBJ2-5; d_gene: NA; abundance: NA; v_gene: TRBV7-8; CDR3aa: CASSTRTDLKTQYF; CDR3nt: TGTGCCAGCAGCACCCGGACAGATTTGAAGACCCAGTACTTC
j_gene: TRBJ1-5; d_gene: NA; abundance: NA; v_gene: TRBV5-8; CDR3aa: CASSRGQFLSQHF; CDR3nt: TGTGCCAGCAGCCGAGGACAGTTCCTCTCCCAGCATTTT